These 30 T cell receptor beta chains were all obtained from the same sample, sequenced in a study of beta chain features in type 1 diabetes. Sequenced material consisted of expressed TCRB transcripts (all of the isolated RNA was reverse transcribed). Assay: immunoSEQ multiplex PCR; the TCRdb copy retains only in-frame clones and omits some. This table has 300,000 to 450,000 clones, around a fifth appearing once. Material: naive CD4+ T cells from blood. These receptors were taken from a woman younger than 30 in good health.

The genes are TRBV4-1 and TRBJ2-1; unclear D gene. The CDR3 consists of 17 residues. Per the germline V gene, CDR1 is MGHRA and CDR2 is YSYEKL. Trimming left V 2 bases short and J 6 bases short, with 20 bases between. The CDR3 is CASSQPIRGRMGNEQFF. Here the CDR3 DNA reads TGCGCCAGCAGCCAACCCATCCGCGGCCGGATGGGCAATGAGCAGTTCTTC.

There are a few counts of this clone. The chain joins TRBV7-2 to TRBJ1-2, with 9 nucleotides matching TRBD1. The ends lost 1 base at V and 7 bases at J; junction bases unmatched: 4. This CDR3 comprises 14 residues. CDR1 and CDR2 (germline): SGHTA, FQGNSA. The chain's CDR3 is CASSLGDRVPGYTF. DNA of the CDR3: TGTGCCAGCAGCTTAGGGGACAGGGTCCCTGGCTACACCTTC.

The V and J genes are TRBV29-1 and TRBJ1-5; D might be TRBD1 (6 bases). The V end lost 6 bases, the J end lost 3 bases, and 12 bases lay between the germline ends. Looked up from germline, CDR1 is SQVTM and CDR2 is ANQGSEA. The CDR3 spans 13 residues. The CDR3 nucleotides read TGCAGCGTAGTGGACAGCCTCAATCAGCCCCAGCATTTT. Amino acid sequence: CSVVDSLNQPQHF.

This clone turned up a few times. The rearrangement links TRBV19 to TRBJ2-7; 10 nucleotides line up with TRBD1. Germline CDR1 reads LNHDA; CDR2 reads SQIVND (reference sequence). This CDR3 comprises 14 residues. With V trimmed by 5 bases and J by 2 bases, 3 bases remained unmatched. The DNA of the CDR3 is TGTGCCAGTAGTGCGGACAGGGGGACCTACGAGCAGTACTTC. Translating gives CASSADRGTYEQYF. Variable domain in full (rest from reference TRBV19 and TRBJ2-7): DGGITQSPKYLFRKEGQNVTLSCEQNLNHDAMYWYRQDPGQGLRLIYYSQIVNDFQKGDIAEGYSVSREKKESFPLTVTSAQKNPTAFYLCASSADRGTYEQYFGPGTRLTVT.

Points on this clone: This sample also contains other DNA sequences that code for the same CDR3. The rearrangement joins TRBV30 to TRBJ2-7, with D perhaps TRBD2 (5 bases). V was shortened by 4 bases and J by 4 bases, with 8 bases between the two germline ends. This CDR3 is built from 11 residues. From germline, CDR1 is GTSNPN and CDR2 SVGIG (reference sequence). The CDR3 nucleotides are TGTGCCTGGACTAGCTCATACGAGCAGTACTTC. Its translation: CAWTSSYEQYF.

This clone was recorded a few times. The rearrangement joins TRBV9 to TRBJ2-5, with D possibly being TRBD2 (6 bases). Germline V CDR1 and CDR2: SGDLS, YYNGEE. This CDR3 is 14 amino acids long. The ends were cut back, 0 bases at V and 6 bases at J, with 12 bases in the middle. The CDR3 bases are TGTGCCAGCAGCGTAGGGAGAGGAGGGAAGACCCAGTACTTC. It yields the protein CASSVGRGGKTQYF. Supplemented by reference TRBV9 and TRBJ2-5, the full variable domain reads DSGVTQTPKHLITATGQRVTLRCSPRSGDLSVYWYQQSLDQGLQFLIQYYNGEERAKGNILERFSAQQFPDLHSELNLSSLELGDSALYFCASSVGRGGKTQYFGPGTRLLVL.

The CDR3: CASSPSTEINYGYTF. The CDR3 DNA reads TGTGCCAGCTCACCCTCGACAGAAATTAACTATGGCTACACCTTC. The rearrangement uses TRBV18 and TRBJ1-2; D may be TRBD1 (5 bases). Looked up from germline, CDR1 is KGHSH and CDR2 is LQKENI. The V and J ends lost 3 bases and 1 base respectively, with 12 bases between them. The CDR3 has 15 residues.

V gene TRBV13 combines with J gene TRBJ1-1, with 7 bases that match TRBD1. The germline CDR1 and CDR2 sequences are PRHDT and FYEKMQ (reference sequence). V dropped 4 bases and J dropped 5; count of bases not matched to a gene: 7. The CDR3 is 14 amino acids. The CDR3 DNA reads TGTGCCAGCAGCTCCCCCTGGACAGGAACTGAAGCTTTCTTT. Residues: CASSSPWTGTEAFF.

The chain employs TRBV12-5 and TRBJ2-5, with D perhaps TRBD1 (5 bases). The CDR3 spans 13 residues. Trimming removed 2 bases at V and 4 bases at J, with 8 bases between. Looked up from germline, CDR1 is LGHNT and CDR2 is FRNRAP. In DNA form, the CDR3 reads TGTGCTAGTGGTTTGAGGGGCCCAGAGACCCAGTACTTC. This codes for CASGLRGPETQYF.

There are a few counts of this clone. The chain combines TRBV7-2 with TRBJ2-7; D call uncertain. The CDR3 is made up of 14 amino acids. Germline V gene data show CDR1 as SGHTA and CDR2 as FQGNSA. Trimming pared 3 bases from V and 2 bases from J, leaving 11 bases between. The CDR3 loop is CASSFLTVTYEQYF. The CDR3 bases are TGTGCCAGCAGCTTTCTGACTGTCACCTACGAGCAGTACTTC.

This clone was counted a few times. The J gene is TRBJ1-1, the V gene TRBV25-1, with TRBD1 matching over 8 bases. V dropped 5 bases and J dropped 4; count of bases not matched to a gene: 12. Germline V lookup: CDR1 MGHDK, CDR2 SYGVNS. The CDR3 loop spans 16 amino acids. CDR3 nucleotide sequence: TGTGCCAGCAGTCCCCTCGGACAGGGAAAAGGCACTGAAGCTTTCTTT. Protein product: CASSPLGQGKGTEAFF.

There are a few counts of this clone. V gene TRBV5-1 combines with J gene TRBJ1-6; possibly TRBD1 for D (5 bases). V gave up 4 bases and J gave up 10 bases, with 15 bases separating them. CDR3 length equals 14 residues. Looked up from germline, CDR1 is SGHRS and CDR2 is YFSETQ. CDR3 coding DNA: TGCGCCAGCAGCGCTTGGCGTGGGGCCTCACCCCTCCACTTT. This gives the protein CASSAWRGASPLHF.

This clone has more than one count but fewer than ten. This chain connects TRBV9 to TRBJ2-5; D gene ambiguous. V lost 4 bases, J lost 4 bases, and 14 bases lay in between. The CDR3 is made up of 14 amino acids. Germline V gene data show CDR1 as SGDLS and CDR2 as YYNGEE. CDR3 in DNA: TGTGCCAGCAGCCCTCGGCCGGGTGGAGAGACCCAGTACTTC. Protein product: CASSPRPGGETQYF.

The gene calls are TRBV5-6 and TRBJ2-1; TRBD2 is a possible D gene (5 bases). This CDR3 is built from 12 residues. Trimming pared 2 bases from V and 6 bases from J, leaving 6 bases between. Per germline, CDR1 SGHDT and CDR2 YYEEEE. As DNA, the CDR3 is TGTGCCAGCAGCTTTCGGGGCAATGAGCAGTTCTTC. As protein: CASSFRGNEQFF. Full variable domain (remainder filled in from reference TRBV5-6 and TRBJ2-1): DAGVTQSPTHLIKTRGQQVTLRCSPKSGHDTVSWYQQALGQGPQFIFQYYEEEERQRGNFPDRFSGHQFPNYSSELNVNALLLGDSALYLCASSFRGNEQFFGPGTRLTVL.

The chain couples TRBV30 to TRBJ2-1, with D tentatively TRBD1 (5 bases). Germline CDR1 is GTSNPN and CDR2 is SVGIG (reference sequence). With 2 bases removed from V and 7 bases from J, the gap between germline ends came to 9 bases. The CDR3 sequence is 12 residues long. The CDR3: CAWSLTVNEQFF. The DNA for the CDR3 is TGTGCCTGGAGTCTGACAGTTAATGAGCAGTTCTTC.

This chain connects TRBV28 to TRBJ2-5; TRBD1 matches 7 bases. The CDR3 is 13 residues long. With V trimmed by 5 bases and J by 4 bases, 4 bases remained unmatched. CDR1 is MDHEN and CDR2 is SYDVKM in the germline V gene. In nucleotides, the CDR3 is TGTGCCAGCAGTACGTACAGGGGAGAGACCCAGTACTTC. Translation gives CASSTYRGETQYF.

The chain is built from TRBV28 and TRBJ2-7; TRBD2 agrees at 15 bases. V was clipped by 6 bases and J by 6 bases; unmatched bases: 6. Germline assignment: CDR1 MDHEN and CDR2 SYDVKM. This CDR3 has 15 amino acids. The CDR3 protein is CASSPGTSGRREQYF. DNA for the CDR3: TGTGCCAGCAGCCCCGGGACTAGCGGGAGGCGCGAGCAGTACTTC.

This clone was seen a few times. Additional DNA sequences in this sample encode the identical CDR3. V usage is TRBV25-1 and J usage is TRBJ2-1, with 7 bases matching TRBD2. Germline V gene lookup returns CDR1 MGHDK and CDR2 SYGVNS. The CDR3 length is 16 residues. With V trimmed by 1 base and J by 0 bases, 3 bases remained unmatched. The CDR3 nucleotides read TGTGCCAGCAGTGAATTCGGCGGGAGCTCCTACAATGAGCAGTTCTTC. It codes for CASSEFGGSSYNEQFF.

In this sample, this clone turned up a few times. Other DNA sequences in the sample encode the same CDR3. The rearrangement links TRBV2 to TRBJ2-5; D uncertain. Germline CDR1 SNHLY, CDR2 FYNNEI. V dropped 6 bases and J dropped 2 bases, with 4 bases sitting between them. The CDR3 loop spans 11 amino acids. CDR3 in DNA: TGTGCCAGCAGGAGGCAAGAGACCCAGTACTTC. It translates to CASRRQETQYF.

This clone was observed a handful of times. The chain couples TRBV25-1 to TRBJ1-2; a weak D match, TRBD1 (6 bases). The CDR3 spans 12 residues. Germline lookup yields CDR1 MGHDK and CDR2 SYGVNS. Deletions cut 4 bases from V and 6 bases from J, with 9 bases between. CDR3 sequence: CASSAQGNGYTF. The CDR3 DNA sequence: TGTGCCAGCAGTGCACAGGGTAATGGCTACACCTTC.

V is TRBV10-3 and J is TRBJ2-1; TRBD2 aligns across 9 bases. Germline CDR1 is ENHRY and CDR2 is SYGVKD. This CDR3 region has 15 residues. V gave up 6 bases and J gave up 4 bases; unmatched junction bases: 7. The CDR3 DNA reads TGTGCCATCAGGAGTAGCGGGGGACAGTACAATGAGCAGTTCTTC. Translated, it gives CAIRSSGGQYNEQFF.

This clone was seen only a few times. CDR3 sequence reads: CASSNSQTVGYTF. Here the CDR3 DNA reads TGTGCCAGCAGTAACTCACAGACAGTTGGCTACACCTTC. J is TRBJ1-2 and V is TRBV27; TRBD1 might be the D (5 bases). CDR1 and CDR2 (germline): MNHEY, SMNVEV (reference sequence). Trimming left V 5 bases short and J 7 bases short, with 14 bases between. The CDR3 has 13 amino acids.

This clone was counted only a few times. The rearrangement links TRBV9 to TRBJ2-5; TRBD2 might be the D (6 bases). The CDR3 spans 15 residues. V shed 3 bases and J shed 8 bases, with 20 bases lying between them. From germline, CDR1 is SGDLS and CDR2 YYNGEE. The CDR3: CASSAGERSPGTQYF. The DNA of the CDR3 is TGTGCCAGCAGCGCGGGGGAGCGGAGCCCGGGTACCCAGTACTTC.

This chain joins TRBV11-3 and TRBJ2-7, with D maybe TRBD1 (7 bases). The V gene lost 5 bases and the J gene lost 0 bases, with 14 bases spanning the gap. CDR1 and CDR2 from the germline V gene are SGHNT and YENEEA. The CDR3 is 15 amino acids. In DNA form, the CDR3 reads TGTGCCAGCAGCGACGCGGGACAGACCTCCTACGAGCAGTACTTC. Its translation: CASSDAGQTSYEQYF.

This clone came up a few times. The chain couples TRBV7-9 to TRBJ1-2; D uncertain. CDR1 SEHNR and CDR2 FQNEAQ come from the germline V gene (reference sequence). The CDR3 spans 14 residues. V dropped 5 bases and J dropped 0 bases, with 10 bases sitting between them. The CDR3 sequence is CASSPWAANYGYTF. The CDR3 bases are TGTGCCAGCAGCCCTTGGGCAGCTAACTATGGCTACACCTTC.

In this sample, this clone turned up a few times. The chain links TRBV7-2 to TRBJ1-2; TRBD1 is a possible D gene (6 bases). V was pared by 6 bases and J by 0 bases, with 11 bases between. CDR3 length equals 14 residues. From germline, CDR1 is SGHTA and CDR2 FQGNSA. In nucleotides, the CDR3 is TGTGCCAGCAGGCGGGGGGACACTAACTATGGCTACACCTTC. Protein sequence: CASRRGDTNYGYTF.

The table lists this clone with a few counts. This chain joins TRBV7-9 and TRBJ2-1, with TRBD2 identical over 11 bases. Germline CDR1 SEHNR, CDR2 FQNEAQ (reference sequence). This CDR3 is built from 14 residues. Trimming removed 3 bases from V and 8 bases from J; junction bases left unmatched: 3. The CDR3 DNA reads as TGTGCCAGCAGCTTCACTAGCGGGAGCGATGAGCAGTTCTTC. It specifies CASSFTSGSDEQFF. The complete variable domain, with remaining parts taken from reference TRBV7-9 and TRBJ2-1, reads DTGVSQNPRHKITKRGQNVTFRCDPISEHNRLYWYRQTLGQGPEFLTYFQNEAQLEKSRLLSDRFSAERPKGSFSTLEIQRTEQGDSAMYLCASSFTSGSDEQFFGPGTRLTVL.

This clone has just one count. The V gene is TRBV7-9, the J gene TRBJ2-5; tentative D call: TRBD2 (7 bases). This CDR3 region has 11 residues. Germline CDR1 and CDR2: SEHNR and FQNEAQ (reference sequence). Trimming left V 9 bases short and J 5 bases short, with 10 bases between. The DNA for the CDR3 is TGTGCCAGTAGGGGGGGGGAGACCCAGTACTTC. Amino acid sequence: CASRGGETQYF.

The chain joins TRBV10-3 to TRBJ1-4; D unclear. V was trimmed by 8 bases and J by 0 bases, leaving 10 bases between them. The CDR3 consists of 14 residues. Germline-derived CDR1 and CDR2 are ENHRY and SYGVKD. CDR3 residues: CAIRGDATNEKLFF. For the CDR3, the DNA is TGTGCCATCCGGGGAGATGCAACTAATGAAAAACTGTTTTTT.

This clone was counted a few times. This sequence joins TRBV7-9 and TRBJ2-1; 11 nucleotides align to TRBD2. In germline, CDR1 is SEHNR, CDR2 FQNEAQ (reference sequence). With V trimmed by 7 bases and J by 12 bases, 14 bases remained unmatched. This CDR3 region has 15 residues. The CDR3 sequence: CASIPGTSGPGAQFF. Written as DNA, the CDR3 is TGTGCCAGCATCCCCGGGACTAGCGGCCCGGGGGCGCAGTTCTTC. The complete variable domain, with remaining parts taken from reference TRBV7-9 and TRBJ2-1, reads DTGVSQNPRHKITKRGQNVTFRCDPISEHNRLYWYRQTLGQGPEFLTYFQNEAQLEKSRLLSDRFSAERPKGSFSTLEIQRTEQGDSAMYLCASIPGTSGPGAQFFGPGTRLTVL.